Sequencing of this T cell receptor (beta chain) was carried out in a study of PD-1 blockade in classical Hodgkin lymphoma. V was cut by 1 base and J by 0 bases, with 10 bases left in between. CDR3 length: 17 residues. Germline V CDR1 and CDR2: MNHEY, SMNVEV (reference sequence). Judged by abundance, this clone is medium-sized. Assay used: immunoSEQ multiplex PCR; TCRdb lists only in-frame clones, some missing. The repertoire consists of more than 10,000 clones, with roughly 77% occurring once and the leading ten covering approximately 25%. Patients all relapsed after autologous stem cell transplantation, and there was variation in brentuximab vedotin exposure.

The rearrangement links TRBV27 to TRBJ1-6; D remains unclear. The sequencing used peripheral blood mononuclear cells (PBMCs), collected at baseline. This sequence was found in a human donor with classical Hodgkin lymphoma. As DNA, the CDR3 is TGTGCCAGCAGTTTATATGTTACAAGCTCCTATAATTCACCCCTCCACTTT. It codes for CASSLYVTSSYNSPLHF.